A selection of T cell receptor beta chains follows, all from one sample in a study of T cell clones after liver transplantation. Libraries were prepared by immunoSEQ multiplex PCR; TCRdb keeps only in-frame clonotypes and omits some of them. The repertoire holds fewer than 65,000 clones, approximately 77% seen once, with more than 7.5% in the top ten. Sample: CD4+ T cells from blood, taken at the 22-month timepoint. The receptors were gathered from a human patient who received a liver transplant. Part of the T cells may come from the graft donor. CDR3s include the opening cysteine and the closing phenylalanine or tryptophan. A D gene is named only where the DNA matches it firmly. Only part of the rows carry a size: once, few, many, or a class if the clone is expanded.

D gene	J gene	clone size	V gene	CDR3 protein	CDR3 DNA
.	TRBJ2-2	.	TRBV7-2	CASSLFRTTNTGELFF	TGTGCCAGCAGCTTATTTCGGACAACGAACACCGGGGAGCTGTTTTTT
TRBD1	TRBJ1-4	.	TRBV29-1	CSVPGTVGEKLFF	TGCAGCGTTCCCGGGACAGTTGGTGAAAAACTGTTTTTT
TRBD1	TRBJ2-5	few	TRBV5-4	CASSLGRGPEETQYF	TGTGCCAGCAGCTTGGGCAGGGGGCCGGAGGAGACCCAGTACTTC
TRBD1	TRBJ2-7	few	TRBV29-1	CSVRTGIPYEQYF	TGCAGCGTTAGGACAGGGATTCCCTACGAGCAGTACTTC
TRBD2	TRBJ2-1	.	TRBV7-9	CASSLAIAGNEQFF	TGTGCCAGCAGCTTGGCTATAGCGGGAAATGAGCAGTTCTTC
TRBD1	TRBJ2-3	once	TRBV7-2	CASSSDRFTDTQYF	TGTGCCAGCAGCTCGGACAGGTTCACAGATACGCAGTATTTT
.	TRBJ1-2	few	TRBV6-6	CASSQGSLNYGYTF	TGTGCCAGCAGTCAAGGGTCCCTTAACTATGGCTACACCTTC
.	TRBJ1-4	.	TRBV19	CASSAGHRGEKLFF	TGTGCCAGTAGCGCAGGACATCGGGGTGAAAAACTGTTTTTT
.	TRBJ1-5	.	TRBV5-6	CASSQTPGQPQHF	TGTGCCAGCAGTCAGACCCCTGGTCAGCCCCAGCATTTT
.	TRBJ2-7	.	TRBV6-1	CASSEVWTSYEQYF	TGTGCCAGCAGTGAAGTCTGGACGAGCTACGAGCAGTACTTC
.	TRBJ1-4	few	TRBV27	CASSFSGYEKLFF	TGTGCCAGCAGTTTTTCGGGGTATGAAAAACTGTTTTTT
TRBD1	TRBJ1-2	.	TRBV30	CAWGTGQAYYGYTF	TGTGCCTGGGGTACCGGACAGGCCTACTATGGCTACACCTTC
TRBD1	TRBJ1-4	.	TRBV4-1	CASSREAGQGSANEKLFF	TGCGCCAGCAGCCGGGAGGCGGGACAGGGGTCTGCTAATGAAAAACTGTTTTTT
TRBD2	TRBJ2-1	.	TRBV10-3	CAISESGLAGGSYNEQFF	TGTGCCATCAGTGAGTCGGGACTAGCGGGGGGATCCTACAATGAGCAGTTCTTC
TRBD2	TRBJ2-1	.	TRBV6-1	CASSGLAGGYNEQFF	TGTGCCAGCAGTGGACTAGCGGGGGGGTACAATGAGCAGTTCTTC
.	TRBJ2-2	.	TRBV2	CASSALGGAGSGGELFF	TGTGCCAGCAGTGCCCTTGGGGGGGCGGGATCTGGCGGGGAGCTGTTTTTT
.	TRBJ1-1	few	TRBV7-2	CASSFTVNTEAFF	TGTGCCAGCAGCTTTACAGTGAACACTGAAGCTTTCTTT
.	TRBJ1-1	.	TRBV18	CASSPRSENTEAFF	TGTGCCAGCTCACCCCGGTCAGAAAACACTGAAGCTTTCTTT
.	TRBJ2-2	.	TRBV10-3	CAISDQANTGELFF	TGTGCCATCAGTGATCAGGCGAACACCGGGGAGCTGTTTTTT
.	TRBJ2-7	.	TRBV6-5	CASSYSALGSYEQYF	TGTGCCAGCAGTTACTCTGCGTTGGGTTCCTACGAGCAGTACTTC
.	TRBJ1-4	.	TRBV7-8	CASSLAWQVGEKLFF	TGTGCCAGCAGCTTAGCGTGGCAGGTTGGGGAAAAACTGTTTTTT
.	TRBJ2-7	.	TRBV18	CASSPPTGGDEQYF	TGTGCCAGCTCACCACCGACTGGGGGAGACGAGCAGTACTTC
.	TRBJ2-5	.	TRBV11-2	CASSRSGGETQYF	TGTGCCAGCAGCCGCAGCGGTGGGGAGACCCAGTACTTC
TRBD1	TRBJ1-1	.	TRBV5-1	CASSSRIAGQGVWGTEAFF	TGCGCCAGCAGCTCGAGGATTGCCGGACAGGGGGTTTGGGGCACTGAAGCTTTCTTT
.	TRBJ1-6	few	TRBV11-2	CASSLASEDSPLHF	TGTGCCAGCAGCTTAGCGTCGGAGGATTCACCCCTCCACTTT